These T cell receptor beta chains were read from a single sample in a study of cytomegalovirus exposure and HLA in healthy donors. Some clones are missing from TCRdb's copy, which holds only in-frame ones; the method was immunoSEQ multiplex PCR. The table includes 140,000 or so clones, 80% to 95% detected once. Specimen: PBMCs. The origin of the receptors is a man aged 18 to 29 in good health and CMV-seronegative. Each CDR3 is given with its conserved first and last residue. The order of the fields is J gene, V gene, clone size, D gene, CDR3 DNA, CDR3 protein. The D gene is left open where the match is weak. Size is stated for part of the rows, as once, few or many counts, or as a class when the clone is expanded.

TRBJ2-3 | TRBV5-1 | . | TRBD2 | TGCGCCAGCAGCTTGTCGGCGGGGGGAGCAGATACGCAGTATTTT | CASSLSAGGADTQYF
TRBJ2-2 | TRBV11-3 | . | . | TGTGCCAGCAGCTTAGAGTACCGGACAGCGAACACCGGGGAGCTGTTTTTT | CASSLEYRTANTGELFF
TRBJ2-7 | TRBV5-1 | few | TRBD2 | TGCGCCAGCACCTACTTGGGGGGGAGCGAGCAGTACTTC | CASTYLGGSEQYF
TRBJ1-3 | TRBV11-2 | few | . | TGTGCCAGCAGCTTAGGGCTGACTGGGGCCGAAGGGGATTTT | CASSLGLTGAEGDF
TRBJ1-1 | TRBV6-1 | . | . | TGTGCCACGCAGGGTGACAACACTGAAGCTTTCTTT | CATQGDNTEAFF
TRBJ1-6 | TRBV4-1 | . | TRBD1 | TGCGCCAGCAGCCAACCCCCGGGACAGGGGATTTCACCCCTCCACTTT | CASSQPPGQGISPLHF
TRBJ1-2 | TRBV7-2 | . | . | TGTGCCAGCAGCTTACCGGGACAAAACTATGGCTACACCTTC | CASSLPGQNYGYTF
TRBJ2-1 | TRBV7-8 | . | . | TGTGCCAGCAGCTTAGACGGGGACAATGAGCAGTTCTTC | CASSLDGDNEQFF
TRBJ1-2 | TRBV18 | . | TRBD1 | TGTGCCAGCTCACCCTTCTGGGGCAGGGGGCAAATCGATGGCTACACCTTC | CASSPFWGRGQIDGYTF
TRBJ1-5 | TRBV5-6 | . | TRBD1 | TGTGCCAGCAGCCAAAACAGGGGTGCGAGCAATCAGCCCCAGCATTTT | CASSQNRGASNQPQHF
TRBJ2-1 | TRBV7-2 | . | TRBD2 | TGTGCCAGCAGCTTAGTAGCGGGAGGAAGCAATGAGCAGTTCTTC | CASSLVAGGSNEQFF
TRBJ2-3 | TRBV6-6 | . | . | TGTGCCAGCAGTTACCTAAGGACAGCCAGCACAGATACGCAGTATTTT | CASSYLRTASTDTQYF
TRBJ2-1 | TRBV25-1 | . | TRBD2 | TGTGCCAGCTCCACTAGCGGCTACAATGAGCAGTTCTTC | CASSTSGYNEQFF
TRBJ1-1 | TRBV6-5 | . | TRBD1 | TGTGCCAGCAGTTACCCATTGGACAGGAGGACTGAAGCTTTCTTT | CASSYPLDRRTEAFF
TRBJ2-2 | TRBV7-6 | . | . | TGTGCCAGCAGCTTAGAACTAGGGCGCACCGGGGAGCTGTTTTTT | CASSLELGRTGELFF
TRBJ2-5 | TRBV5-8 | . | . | TGTGCCAGCAGCTTGGTTGGGGGGCAAGAGACCCAGTACTTC | CASSLVGGQETQYF
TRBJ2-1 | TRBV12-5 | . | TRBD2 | TGTGCTAGTGGTTTCACAGCGGGAGGGCGGAATGAGCAGTTCTTC | CASGFTAGGRNEQFF
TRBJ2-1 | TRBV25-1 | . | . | TGTGCCAGCAGTGATAGTAAACGGGGGACCTCTAAACAGTTCTTC | CASSDSKRGTSKQFF
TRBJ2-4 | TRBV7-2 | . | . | TGTGCCAGCAGCTTACGGGGGAACATTCAGTACTTC | CASSLRGNIQYF
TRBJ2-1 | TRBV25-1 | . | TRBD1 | TGTGCCAGCAGTGAAGCCGACAGGGGGCCTCGGAGTGAGCAGTTCTTC | CASSEADRGPRSEQFF
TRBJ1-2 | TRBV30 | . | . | TGTGCCTGGAGTACAGCCCTTGGCTACACCTTC | CAWSTALGYTF
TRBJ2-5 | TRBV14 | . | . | TGTGCCAGCAGCCTAAATACCCCAGGGAACCAAGAGACCCAGTACTTC | CASSLNTPGNQETQYF
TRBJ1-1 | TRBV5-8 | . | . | TGTGCCAGCAGCCCGCCCGGCAGGGTCACTGAAGCTTTCTTT | CASSPPGRVTEAFF
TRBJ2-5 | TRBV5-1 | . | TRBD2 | TGCGCCAGCAGCCAGGACATCGGGGGGGGTCCCCAAGAGACCCAGTACTTC | CASSQDIGGGPQETQYF
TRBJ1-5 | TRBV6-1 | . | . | TGTGCCAGCAGTAACACAGGGTGGCATCAGCCCCAGCATTTT | CASSNTGWHQPQHF
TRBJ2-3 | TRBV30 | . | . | TGTGCCTGGGCACACACAGATACGCAGTATTTT | CAWAHTDTQYF
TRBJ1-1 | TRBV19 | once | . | TGTGCCAGTAGCTCAGGGGTGGGGGCCAACACTGAAGCTTTCTTT | CASSSGVGANTEAFF
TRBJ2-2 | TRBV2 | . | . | TGTGCCAGCAGTGTAGGTAGCGGCACCGGGGAGCTGTTTTTT | CASSVGSGTGELFF
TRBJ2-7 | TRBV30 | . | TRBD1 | TGTGCCTGGGACAGGGAAAAGTACGAGCAGTACTTC | CAWDREKYEQYF
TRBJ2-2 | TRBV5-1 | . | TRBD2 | TGCGCCAGCAGCTTGGCCGATAAACTAGCGGGAACCCACACCGGGGAGCTGTTTTTT | CASSLADKLAGTHTGELFF
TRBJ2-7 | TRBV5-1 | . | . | TGCGCCAGCAGCTTGGTACTAGCCGGCTCCTACGAGCAGTACTTC | CASSLVLAGSYEQYF
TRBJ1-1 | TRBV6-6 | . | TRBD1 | TGTGCCAGCAGACTACAGGGGAGTGGTACTGAAGCTTTCTTT | CASRLQGSGTEAFF